This T cell receptor beta chain was profiled in a study of blood T cell repertoires in COVID-19. Germline-derived CDR1 and CDR2 are SGHVS and FNYEAQ. The CDR3 is 22 residues long. Deletions cut 1 base from V and 0 bases from J, with 28 bases between. The repertoire was sequenced with immunoSEQ multiplex PCR; TCRdb's copy has only in-frame clones and lacks some. Among roughly 400,000 clones listed, around 89% were seen once. The clonotype comes from a man younger than 45 who had recovered from COVID-19. Specimen: PBMCs or T cells enriched from blood (not recorded which). The chain uses TRBV7-6 and TRBJ2-4; a possible D gene is TRBD2 (7 bases). In DNA, the CDR3 is TGTGCCAGCAGCTTAGACTACCCCGGGACCCAGGGAGGGGGATTAGCCAAAAACATTCAGTACTTC. Translation gives CASSLDYPGTQGGGLAKNIQYF.